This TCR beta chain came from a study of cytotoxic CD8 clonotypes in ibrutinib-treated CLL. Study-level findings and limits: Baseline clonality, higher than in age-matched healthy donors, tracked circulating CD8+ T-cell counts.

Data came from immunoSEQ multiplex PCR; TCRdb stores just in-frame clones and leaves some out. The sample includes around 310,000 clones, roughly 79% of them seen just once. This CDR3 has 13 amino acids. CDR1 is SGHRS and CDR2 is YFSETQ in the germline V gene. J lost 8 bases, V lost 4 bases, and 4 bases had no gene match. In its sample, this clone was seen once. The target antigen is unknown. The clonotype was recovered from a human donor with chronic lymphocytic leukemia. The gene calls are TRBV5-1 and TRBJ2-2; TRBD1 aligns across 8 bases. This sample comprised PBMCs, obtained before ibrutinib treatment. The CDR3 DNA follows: TGCGCCAGCAGCCCAGGGGGCGCGGGGGAGCTGTTTTTT. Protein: CASSPGGAGELFF.